The rows below give T cell receptor beta chains drawn from one sample of a study of blood T cell repertoires in COVID-19. TCRdb's copy holds only in-frame clones and misses some; the assay was immunoSEQ multiplex PCR. The sample lists fewer than 250,000 clones; around nine tenths were seen once. The sequenced material came from peripheral blood. The receptors were sampled from a woman aged 60-70 years with acute or convalescent COVID-19. CDR3s include the opening cysteine and the closing phenylalanine or tryptophan. The order of the fields is V gene, clone size, J gene, D gene, CDR3 protein, CDR3 DNA. A D gene is named only where the DNA matches it firmly. Clone size is shown for a subset of rows, as once, few, many or a class of expanded clone.

TRBV2	-	TRBJ1-5	-	CASSDRRASYSNQPQHF	TGTGCCAGCAGTGATCGGAGAGCTTCTTATAGCAATCAGCCCCAGCATTTT
TRBV5-1	once	TRBJ1-1	-	CASSLKTRADTEAFF	TGCGCCAGCAGCCTCAAGACCCGCGCGGACACTGAAGCTTTCTTT
TRBV5-1	-	TRBJ1-5	TRBD1	CASSLGTADNQPQHF	TGCGCCAGCAGCCTAGGGACAGCAGACAATCAGCCCCAGCATTTT
TRBV7-3	-	TRBJ1-3	-	CASSPLGTGSGNTIYF	TGTGCCAGCAGCCCACTTGGGACTGGCTCTGGAAACACCATATATTTT
TRBV2	once	TRBJ1-6	-	CAGNRARNSPLHF	TGTGCCGGGAACAGGGCGCGGAATTCACCCCTCCACTTT
TRBV10-3	-	TRBJ2-3	TRBD1	CAISEGRGSDTQYF	TGTGCCATCAGTGAGGGCAGGGGGTCCGATACGCAGTATTTT
TRBV28	few	TRBJ1-3	-	CASSLDSSSGNTIYF	TGTGCCAGCAGTTTGGACAGCTCCTCCGGAAACACCATATATTTT
TRBV10-1	-	TRBJ2-5	TRBD1	CASSESIGQGATQYF	TGCGCCAGCAGTGAGTCCATAGGACAGGGGGCTACCCAGTACTTC
TRBV2	-	TRBJ1-6	-	CASNEEGGYNSPLHF	TGTGCCAGCAATGAGGAGGGCGGTTATAATTCACCCCTCCACTTT
TRBV5-6	-	TRBJ2-3	-	CASSFIGSTPTDTQYF	TGTGCCAGCAGCTTCATAGGGAGTACCCCCACAGATACGCAGTATTTT
TRBV5-6	-	TRBJ2-7	-	CASSMPGLQSYEQYF	TGTGCCAGCAGCATGCCTGGACTACAATCCTACGAGCAGTACTTC
TRBV6-2/TRBV6-3	-	TRBJ1-1	-	CASSIAMNTEAFF	TGTGCCAGCAGTATAGCCATGAACACTGAAGCTTTCTTT
TRBV11-3	-	TRBJ2-1	TRBD2	CASSQRTSGRGVDEQFF	TGTGCCAGCAGCCAACGGACTAGCGGGAGGGGAGTTGATGAGCAGTTCTTC
TRBV4-1	many	TRBJ2-2	-	CASSQEGGGRTGELFF	TGCGCCAGCAGCCAAGAAGGGGGGGGACGCACCGGGGAGCTGTTTTTT
TRBV6-6	-	TRBJ2-1	TRBD2	CASSPTFTGSTSGRNYEQFF	TGTGCCAGCAGCCCCACCTTCACAGGATCGACTAGCGGGAGGAACTATGAGCAGTTCTTC
TRBV5-1	-	TRBJ2-5	-	CASKISWAEETQYF	TGCGCCAGCAAAATCTCTTGGGCAGAAGAGACCCAGTACTTC
TRBV18	-	TRBJ1-3	-	CASSPTDGNTIYF	TGTGCCAGCTCCCCGACAGATGGAAACACCATATATTTT
TRBV6-5	-	TRBJ1-2	-	CASSYLGEFGGYTF	TGTGCCAGCAGTTACTTGGGAGAGTTCGGTGGCTACACCTTC
TRBV10-2	-	TRBJ1-2	TRBD1	CASRGQGGINYGYTF	TGCGCCAGCAGGGGACAGGGGGGCATTAACTATGGCTACACCTTC
TRBV27	-	TRBJ1-2	TRBD1	CASSYQKSGTGATSFLYGYTF	TGTGCCAGCAGTTACCAAAAATCCGGGACAGGGGCGACTTCCTTCCTCTATGGCTACACCTTC
TRBV18	-	TRBJ1-1	-	CASSLGGRTDEAFF	TGTGCCAGCTCCCTCGGGGGTAGAACCGATGAAGCTTTCTTT
TRBV6-1	-	TRBJ2-4	TRBD2	CASSEKGRGNIQYF	TGTGCCAGCAGTGAAAAGGGGAGGGGAAACATTCAGTACTTC
TRBV6-5	-	TRBJ2-1	-	CASSSTQSSYNEQFF	TGTGCCAGCAGTTCTACACAGAGCTCCTACAATGAGCAGTTCTTC
TRBV5-1	-	TRBJ1-1	-	CASSLGLSVAEAFF	TGCGCCAGCAGCTTGGGTTTATCTGTTGCTGAAGCTTTCTTT